A single sample is the source of the 26 T cell receptor beta chains below, sequenced in a study of T cell changes during pregnancy in multiple sclerosis. This table comes from immunoSEQ multiplex PCR, and its TCRdb copy is limited to in-frame clones, with some not included. The table shows roughly 89,000 clones, with around 93% occurring only once. Sequencing used peripheral blood, obtained in the third trimester of pregnancy. Every receptor here comes from a female donor with multiple sclerosis, enrolled in a pregnancy study.

The chain employs TRBV7-2 and TRBJ2-7; D gene uncertain. This CDR3 comprises 13 residues. V was pared by 2 bases and J by 1 base, with 6 bases between. CDR1 is SGHTA, CDR2 FQGNSA, per germline. CDR3 coding DNA: TGTGCCAGCAGCTTACCAGGTTCCTACGAGCAGTACTTC. It specifies CASSLPGSYEQYF.

This clone was seen only once. The rearrangement links TRBV29-1 to TRBJ1-2, with 9 bases matching TRBD1. Trimming removed 5 bases from V and 3 bases from J; junction bases left unmatched: 7. The CDR3 is 14 amino acids. Per the germline V gene, CDR1 is SQVTM and CDR2 is ANQGSEA. CDR3 DNA: TGCAGCGTTTACAGGGGGCAGGTGGACTATGGCTACACCTTC. It specifies CSVYRGQVDYGYTF.

This rearrangement joins TRBV11-1 to TRBJ2-3, with D tentatively TRBD2 (5 bases). Trimming removed 5 bases at V and 0 bases at J, with 12 bases between. The CDR3 loop spans 15 amino acids. Germline values: CDR1 SGHAT, CDR2 FQDESV (reference sequence). CDR3 in DNA: TGTGCCAGCAGCCCAGCGGACCGCAGCACAGATACGCAGTATTTT. Its protein is CASSPADRSTDTQYF.

The gene calls are TRBV6-5 and TRBJ2-3, with D perhaps TRBD1 (8 bases). CDR3 length equals 15 residues. Trimming pared 6 bases from V and 4 bases from J, leaving 17 bases between. Germline V gene lookup returns CDR1 MNHEY and CDR2 SVGAGI. The CDR3 nucleotides read TGTGCCAGCAGGGACACAGGGGGGGATTCAGATACGCAGTATTTT. This gives the protein CASRDTGGDSDTQYF.

This clone was seen only a few times. The genes are TRBV4-1 and TRBJ1-1; D is ambiguous. Between the trimmed V and J ends, which lost 2 bases and 1 base, there was a span of 8 bases. The V gene's germline CDR1 is MGHRA and CDR2 YSYEKL. The CDR3 has 14 amino acids. The CDR3 here is CASSQLAGNTEAFF. In DNA form, the CDR3 reads TGCGCCAGCAGCCAACTCGCGGGGAACACTGAAGCTTTCTTT.

The chain couples TRBV5-1 to TRBJ2-1, with 8 bases lining up with TRBD1. The CDR3 is made up of 14 amino acids. J lost 5 bases, V lost 2 bases, and 3 bases had no gene match. The germline CDR1 and CDR2 sequences are SGHRS and YFSETQ. The CDR3 protein is CASSFRGPDNEQFF. In DNA form, the CDR3 reads TGCGCCAGCAGCTTCAGGGGGCCCGACAATGAGCAGTTCTTC. The full variable domain, completed using reference TRBV5-1 and TRBJ2-1, is KAGVTQTPRYLIKTRGQQVTLSCSPISGHRSVSWYQQTPGQGLQFLFEYFSETQRNKGNFPGRFSGRQFSNSRSEMNVSTLELGDSALYLCASSFRGPDNEQFFGPGTRLTVL.

V usage is TRBV19 and J usage is TRBJ1-1, with 7 positions matching TRBD1. This CDR3 comprises 13 residues. V shed 5 bases and J 7 bases; nucleotides not matched to a gene: 7. CDR1 is LNHDA and CDR2 is SQIVND in the germline V gene (reference sequence). CDR3 sequence (DNA): TGTGCCAGTAGTCCGGGACAGCCACTTGAAGCTTTCTTT. As protein: CASSPGQPLEAFF.

The chain links TRBV7-2 to TRBJ2-5, with TRBD1 identical over 8 bases. Looked up from germline, CDR1 is SGHTA and CDR2 is FQGNSA. Trimming removed 3 bases from V and 5 bases from J; junction bases left unmatched: 11. The CDR3 spans 16 residues. The CDR3 sequence: CASSFLGQGAGETQYF. DNA for the CDR3: TGTGCCAGCAGCTTCTTGGGGCAGGGGGCGGGGGAGACCCAGTACTTC.

CDR3 coding DNA: TGTGCCAGTAGTATCCTAGCGGGGAATCCAGCAGATACGCAGTATTTT. Amino acid sequence: CASSILAGNPADTQYF. This chain uses TRBV19 with TRBJ2-3, with 9 bases identical to TRBD2. The ends lost 3 bases at V and 4 bases at J; junction bases unmatched: 8. The CDR3 is 16 residues long. CDR1 and CDR2 from the germline V gene are LNHDA and SQIVND (reference sequence).

The V gene is TRBV4-2, the J gene TRBJ2-2; 11 bases map to TRBD2. Germline V gives CDR1 LGHNA, CDR2 YNFKEQ. The V gene end was trimmed by 0 bases and the J gene end by 4 bases; junction bases not matched to a gene: 4. The CDR3 contains 17 residues. The chain's CDR3 is CASSQELAGVGTGELFF. DNA for the CDR3: TGTGCCAGCAGCCAAGAACTAGCGGGAGTGGGCACCGGGGAGCTGTTTTTT.

The rearrangement joins TRBV2 to TRBJ2-7, with D possibly TRBD2 on 5 matching bases. The CDR3 is 14 amino acids. CDR1 SNHLY and CDR2 FYNNEI come from the germline V gene. V was clipped by 5 bases and J by 3 bases, with 14 bases between them. CDR3 sequence reads: CASSLAAGYYEQYF. CDR3 DNA: TGTGCCAGCAGTCTAGCTGCGGGCTACTACGAGCAGTACTTC.

CDR3 amino acids: CAWSIPGNSYEQYF. The CDR3 DNA reads TGTGCCTGGAGTATCCCAGGGAACTCCTACGAGCAGTACTTC. The chain couples TRBV30 to TRBJ2-7; a possible D gene is TRBD1 (5 bases). The CDR3 covers 14 residues. Trimming removed 2 bases at V and 0 bases at J, with 11 bases between. CDR1 and CDR2 from the germline V gene are GTSNPN and SVGIG (reference sequence).

V usage is TRBV6-5 and J usage is TRBJ1-2, with D possibly being TRBD1 (5 bases). The CDR3 has 14 amino acids. Looked up from germline, CDR1 is MNHEY and CDR2 is SVGAGI. The ends were cut back, 7 bases at V and 5 bases at J, with 17 bases in the middle. The CDR3 sequence is CASNRNAGLYGYTF. In nucleotides, the CDR3 is TGTGCCAGCAACCGTAATGCGGGACTATATGGCTACACCTTC.

The chain carries TRBV2 and TRBJ2-3, with 9 bases that match TRBD1. This CDR3 spans 17 amino acids. J was trimmed by 0 bases and V by 8 bases; bases with no gene match: 12. CDR1 and CDR2 from the germline V gene are SNHLY and FYNNEI. The CDR3, as DNA: TGTGCCAGCCGCTTCCACCTGGGACAGGGAAGCACAGATACGCAGTATTTT. It yields the protein CASRFHLGQGSTDTQYF.

The rearrangement joins TRBV5-1 to TRBJ2-7, with TRBD2 identical over 12 bases. CDR1 SGHRS and CDR2 YFSETQ come from the germline V gene. This CDR3 is built from 17 residues. V shed 5 bases and J 4 bases; nucleotides not matched to a gene: 13. CDR3 loop: CASREGLAGFLVYEQYF. The CDR3 coding sequence is TGCGCCAGCAGGGAAGGACTAGCGGGATTTCTTGTGTACGAGCAGTACTTC.

The rearrangement links TRBV6-1 to TRBJ1-5; 9 nucleotides line up with TRBD1. V dropped 6 bases and J dropped 3; count of bases not matched to a gene: 6. The CDR3 spans 15 residues. Looked up from germline, CDR1 is MNHNS and CDR2 is SASEGT. DNA for the CDR3: TGTGCCAGCAGGCCCACAGGGGGCTTCAATCAGCCCCAGCATTTT. Translating gives CASRPTGGFNQPQHF.

The chain couples TRBV11-2 to TRBJ2-7; D may be TRBD2 (6 bases). Germline-derived CDR1 and CDR2 are SGHAT and FQNNGV. The germline V and J ends were trimmed by 3 bases and 5 bases, with 14 bases remaining between them. The CDR3 is 14 residues long. The CDR3 coding sequence is TGTGCCAGCAGCTTGGGTGGGACTTTGAACGAGCAGTACTTC. This encodes CASSLGGTLNEQYF.

The chain carries TRBV5-1 and TRBJ2-3, with 7 bases matching TRBD2. Trimming removed 1 base from V and 9 bases from J; junction bases left unmatched: 8. Per germline, CDR1 SGHRS and CDR2 YFSETQ. This CDR3 has 14 residues. The CDR3 nucleotides are TGCGCCAGCAGCTTGATAGTTGGCGGGAGAACGCAGTATTTT. As protein: CASSLIVGGRTQYF. The full variable domain, its missing parts supplied by reference TRBV5-1 and TRBJ2-3, is KAGVTQTPRYLIKTRGQQVTLSCSPISGHRSVSWYQQTPGQGLQFLFEYFSETQRNKGNFPGRFSGRQFSNSRSEMNVSTLELGDSALYLCASSLIVGGRTQYFGPGTRLTVL.

The rearrangement links TRBV6-1 to TRBJ2-7; D is uncertain. This CDR3 has 17 residues. The V gene lost 2 bases and the J gene lost 3 bases, with 20 bases spanning the gap. Germline CDR1 reads MNHNS; CDR2 reads SASEGT. The CDR3 loop reads CASSEMMVSLSSYEQYF. Written as DNA, the CDR3 is TGTGCCAGCAGTGAAATGATGGTCTCACTTTCGAGCTACGAGCAGTACTTC.

The CDR3 loop is CASSSPASGRAPDTQYF. CDR3 bases: TGTGCCAGCAGCTCCCCAGCGAGCGGGAGGGCCCCAGATACGCAGTATTTT. V and J are TRBV5-4 and TRBJ2-3; 10 bases are shared with TRBD2. The CDR3 consists of 17 residues. Germline V lookup: CDR1 SGHNT, CDR2 YYREEE (reference sequence). The ends lost 3 bases at V and 4 bases at J; junction bases unmatched: 11.

The chain links TRBV19 to TRBJ2-7; 9 bases agree with TRBD1. The CDR3 has 14 amino acids. Germline CDR1 LNHDA, CDR2 SQIVND (reference sequence). Unmatched junction bases numbered 2, after V lost 5 bases and J lost 0 bases. The CDR3 loop reads CASSLQGASYEQYF. The CDR3 DNA is TGTGCCAGTAGTTTACAGGGGGCCTCCTACGAGCAGTACTTC.

The J gene is TRBJ1-4, the V gene TRBV7-9, with 10 bases that match TRBD1. Germline values: CDR1 SEHNR, CDR2 FQNEAQ (reference sequence). The V gene end was trimmed by 5 bases and the J gene end by 8 bases; junction bases not matched to a gene: 8. There are 15 residues in the CDR3. The DNA for the CDR3 is TGTGCCAGCAGCGACCTCTCGGGACAGGGGGAAAAACTGTTTTTT. It encodes CASSDLSGQGEKLFF.

The chain recombines TRBV9 with TRBJ2-1; 8 bases map to TRBD1. The junction had 6 bases not matched to a gene; V was cut back by 6 bases and J by 4 bases. The germline V gene encodes CDR1 SGDLS and CDR2 YYNGEE. The CDR3 spans 14 residues. The CDR3 DNA reads as TGTGCCAGCAACCCGGACAGGGCATACAATGAGCAGTTCTTC. This sequence encodes CASNPDRAYNEQFF.

This sequence joins TRBV7-6 and TRBJ2-1; 10 bases are shared with TRBD2. V shed 3 bases and J 6 bases; nucleotides not matched to a gene: 8. Germline-derived CDR1 and CDR2 are SGHVS and FNYEAQ. The CDR3 totals 16 residues. CDR3 amino acids: CASSFPRSGRANEQFF. CDR3 bases: TGTGCCAGCAGCTTCCCTAGGAGCGGGAGGGCCAATGAGCAGTTCTTC.

The rearrangement joins TRBV27 to TRBJ2-3; D might be TRBD1 (6 bases). V shed 5 bases and J shed 0 bases, with 24 bases lying between them. Germline V gives CDR1 MNHEY, CDR2 SMNVEV (reference sequence). The CDR3 extends over 19 amino acids. Here the CDR3 reads CASSPTGLSEISSTDTQYF. DNA for the CDR3: TGTGCCAGCAGTCCGACAGGCCTCTCGGAAATCTCTAGCACAGATACGCAGTATTTT.

CDR3 nucleotides: TGTGCCAGCAGCCCAACGGGACAGGCTAATGAAAAACTGTTTTTT. Amino acid sequence: CASSPTGQANEKLFF. The J gene is TRBJ1-4, the V gene TRBV7-9; 8 bases are a match to TRBD1. CDR1 and CDR2 from the germline V gene are SEHNR and FQNEAQ (reference sequence). The CDR3 extends over 15 amino acids. Trimming cost V 5 bases and J 3 bases; bases outside gene matches: 5.